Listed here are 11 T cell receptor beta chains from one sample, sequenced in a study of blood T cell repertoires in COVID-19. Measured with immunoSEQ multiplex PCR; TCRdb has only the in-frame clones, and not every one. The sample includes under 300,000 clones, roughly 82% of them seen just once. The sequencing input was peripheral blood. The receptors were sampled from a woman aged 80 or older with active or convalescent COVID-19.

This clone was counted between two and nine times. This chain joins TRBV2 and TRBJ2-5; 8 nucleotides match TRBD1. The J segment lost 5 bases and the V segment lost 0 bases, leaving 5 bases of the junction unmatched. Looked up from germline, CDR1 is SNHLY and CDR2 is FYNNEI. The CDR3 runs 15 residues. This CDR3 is CASSEARGRWETQYF. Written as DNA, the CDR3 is TGTGCCAGCAGTGAAGCCAGGGGGCGCTGGGAGACCCAGTACTTC.

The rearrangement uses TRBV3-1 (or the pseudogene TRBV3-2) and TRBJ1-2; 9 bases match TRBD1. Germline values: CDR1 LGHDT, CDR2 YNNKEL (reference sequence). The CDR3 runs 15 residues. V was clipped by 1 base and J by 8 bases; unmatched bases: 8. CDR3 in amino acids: CASSQVTGTGKGYTF. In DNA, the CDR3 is TGTGCCAGCAGCCAAGTAACCGGGACAGGGAAGGGCTACACCTTC.

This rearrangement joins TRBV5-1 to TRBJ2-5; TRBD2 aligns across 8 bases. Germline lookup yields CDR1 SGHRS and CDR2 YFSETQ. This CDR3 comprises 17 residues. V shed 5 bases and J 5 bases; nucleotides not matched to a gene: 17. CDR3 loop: CASRLPGSGSGDETQYF. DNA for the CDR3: TGCGCCAGCAGACTTCCGGGGAGCGGGAGTGGGGATGAGACCCAGTACTTC.

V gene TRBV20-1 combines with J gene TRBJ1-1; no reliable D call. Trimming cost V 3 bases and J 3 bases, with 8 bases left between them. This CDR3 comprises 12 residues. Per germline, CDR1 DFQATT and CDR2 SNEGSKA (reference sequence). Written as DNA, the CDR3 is TGCAGTGCTAGTCCCCGAGACACTGAAGCTTTCTTT. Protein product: CSASPRDTEAFF.

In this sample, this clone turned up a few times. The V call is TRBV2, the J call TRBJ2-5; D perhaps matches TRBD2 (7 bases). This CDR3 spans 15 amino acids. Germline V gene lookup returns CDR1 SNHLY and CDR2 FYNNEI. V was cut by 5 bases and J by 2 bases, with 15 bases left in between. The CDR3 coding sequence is TGTGCCAGCAGTCTTGGACTAGGGGGGCAAGAGACCCAGTACTTC. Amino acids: CASSLGLGGQETQYF.

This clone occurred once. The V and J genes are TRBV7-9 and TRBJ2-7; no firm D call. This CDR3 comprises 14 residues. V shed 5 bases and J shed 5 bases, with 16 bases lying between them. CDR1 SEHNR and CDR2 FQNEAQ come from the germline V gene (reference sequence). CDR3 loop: CASSRSRGFHEQYF. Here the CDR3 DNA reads TGTGCCAGCAGCCGATCGAGAGGTTTCCACGAGCAGTACTTC. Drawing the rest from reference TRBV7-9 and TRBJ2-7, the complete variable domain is DTGVSQNPRHKITKRGQNVTFRCDPISEHNRLYWYRQTLGQGPEFLTYFQNEAQLEKSRLLSDRFSAERPKGSFSTLEIQRTEQGDSAMYLCASSRSRGFHEQYFGPGTRLTVT.

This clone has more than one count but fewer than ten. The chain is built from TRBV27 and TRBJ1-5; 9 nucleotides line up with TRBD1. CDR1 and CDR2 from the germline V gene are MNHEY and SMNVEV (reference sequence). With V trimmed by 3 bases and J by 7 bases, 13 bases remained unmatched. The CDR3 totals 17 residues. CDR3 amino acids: CASSFGWSTGGDQPQHF. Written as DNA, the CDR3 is TGTGCCAGCAGTTTCGGGTGGTCGACAGGGGGGGACCAGCCCCAGCATTTT.

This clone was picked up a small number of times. CDR3 in amino acids: CASSLLTDYEQYF. CDR3 sequence (DNA): TGTGCCAGCAGTTTACTTACAGACTACGAGCAGTACTTC. The chain couples TRBV28 to TRBJ2-7; D is unclear. V dropped 2 bases and J dropped 3 bases, with 8 bases sitting between them. In germline, CDR1 is MDHEN, CDR2 SYDVKM. CDR3 length equals 13 residues.

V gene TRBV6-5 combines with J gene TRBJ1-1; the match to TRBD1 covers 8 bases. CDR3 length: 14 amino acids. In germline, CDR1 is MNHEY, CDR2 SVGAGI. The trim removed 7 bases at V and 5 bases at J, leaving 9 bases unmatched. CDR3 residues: CASKRDRSGTEAFF. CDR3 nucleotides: TGTGCCAGCAAAAGGGACAGGTCGGGGACTGAAGCTTTCTTT.

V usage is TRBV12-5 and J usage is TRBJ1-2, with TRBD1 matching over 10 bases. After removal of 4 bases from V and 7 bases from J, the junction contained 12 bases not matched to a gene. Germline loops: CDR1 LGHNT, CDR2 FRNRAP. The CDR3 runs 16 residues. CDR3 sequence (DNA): TGTGCTAGTGGTTCTTTAACCGACAGGGGGCGGGGTGGCTACACCTTC. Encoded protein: CASGSLTDRGRGGYTF. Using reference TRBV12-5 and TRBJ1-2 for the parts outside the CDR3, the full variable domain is DARVTQTPRHKVTEMGQEVTMRCQPILGHNTVFWYRQTMMQGLELLAYFRNRAPLDDSGMPKDRFSAEMPDATLATLKIQPSEPRDSAVYFCASGSLTDRGRGGYTFGSGTRLTVV.

CDR3 nucleotides: TGTGCCAGCAGCTGGACGCAGGGGGCTGGAAACACCATATATTTT. Translated, it gives CASSWTQGAGNTIYF. The J gene is TRBJ1-3, the V gene TRBV7-9, with TRBD1 matching over 7 bases. J was trimmed by 2 bases and V by 4 bases; bases with no gene match: 5. The CDR3 contains 15 residues. Germline V lookup: CDR1 SEHNR, CDR2 FQNEAQ (reference sequence).